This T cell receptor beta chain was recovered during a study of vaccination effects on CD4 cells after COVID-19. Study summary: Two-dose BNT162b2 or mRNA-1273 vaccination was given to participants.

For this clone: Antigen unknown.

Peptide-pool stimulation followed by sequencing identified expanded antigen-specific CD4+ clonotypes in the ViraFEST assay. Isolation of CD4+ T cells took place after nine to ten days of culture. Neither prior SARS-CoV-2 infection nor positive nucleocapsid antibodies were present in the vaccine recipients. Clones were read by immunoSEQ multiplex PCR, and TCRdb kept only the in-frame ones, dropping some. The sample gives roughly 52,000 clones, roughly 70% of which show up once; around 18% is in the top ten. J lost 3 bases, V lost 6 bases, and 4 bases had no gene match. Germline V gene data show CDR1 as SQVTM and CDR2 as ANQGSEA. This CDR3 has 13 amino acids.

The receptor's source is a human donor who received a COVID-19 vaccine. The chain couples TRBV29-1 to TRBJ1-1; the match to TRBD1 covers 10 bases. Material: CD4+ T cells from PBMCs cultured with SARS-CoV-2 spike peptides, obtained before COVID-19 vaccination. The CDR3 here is CSVSGQGYTEAFF. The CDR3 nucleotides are TGCAGCGTCTCGGGACAGGGGTACACTGAAGCTTTCTTT.